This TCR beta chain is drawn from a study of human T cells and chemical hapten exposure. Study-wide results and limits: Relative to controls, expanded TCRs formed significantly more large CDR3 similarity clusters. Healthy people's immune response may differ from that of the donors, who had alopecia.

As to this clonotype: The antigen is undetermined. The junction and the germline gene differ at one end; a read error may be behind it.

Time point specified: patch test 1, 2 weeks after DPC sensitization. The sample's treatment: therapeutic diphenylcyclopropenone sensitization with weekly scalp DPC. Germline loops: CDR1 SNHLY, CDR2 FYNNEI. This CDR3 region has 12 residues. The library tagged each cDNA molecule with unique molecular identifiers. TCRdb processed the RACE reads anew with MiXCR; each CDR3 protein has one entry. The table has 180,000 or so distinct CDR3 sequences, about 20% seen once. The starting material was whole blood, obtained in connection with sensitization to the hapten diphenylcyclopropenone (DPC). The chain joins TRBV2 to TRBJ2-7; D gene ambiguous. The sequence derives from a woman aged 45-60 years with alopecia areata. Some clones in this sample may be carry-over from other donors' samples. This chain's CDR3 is CASSPTSHEQYF. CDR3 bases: TGTGCCAGCAGCCCAACCTCCCACGAGCAGTACTTC.